The present entry profiles one T cell receptor (beta chain) with its context. Germline values: CDR1 MGHDK, CDR2 SYGVNS. CDR3 length: 13 residues. The V segment lost 7 bases and the J segment 3 bases; nucleotides outside the gene matches: 2. The data were obtained in a study of radiotherapy plus CTLA-4 blockade in lung cancer. Study context: An objective response was seen in around 17% of patients, and disease control in 30% to 35%.

Profiled with immunoSEQ multiplex PCR; TCRdb holds only in-frame clones, not every one. The sample has approximately 80,000 clones, roughly 69% seen once. The sample in question was peripheral blood, obtained from a patient treated with radiotherapy plus ipilimumab. The chain combines TRBV25-1 with TRBJ1-5; 8 bases are shared with TRBD1. The origin of this receptor is a human donor with non-small cell lung cancer whose response to radiotherapy plus ipilimumab could not be evaluated. Here the CDR3 DNA reads TGTGCCAGCAAGGGACAGGACAATCAGCCCCAGCATTTT. Protein sequence: CASKGQDNQPQHF.